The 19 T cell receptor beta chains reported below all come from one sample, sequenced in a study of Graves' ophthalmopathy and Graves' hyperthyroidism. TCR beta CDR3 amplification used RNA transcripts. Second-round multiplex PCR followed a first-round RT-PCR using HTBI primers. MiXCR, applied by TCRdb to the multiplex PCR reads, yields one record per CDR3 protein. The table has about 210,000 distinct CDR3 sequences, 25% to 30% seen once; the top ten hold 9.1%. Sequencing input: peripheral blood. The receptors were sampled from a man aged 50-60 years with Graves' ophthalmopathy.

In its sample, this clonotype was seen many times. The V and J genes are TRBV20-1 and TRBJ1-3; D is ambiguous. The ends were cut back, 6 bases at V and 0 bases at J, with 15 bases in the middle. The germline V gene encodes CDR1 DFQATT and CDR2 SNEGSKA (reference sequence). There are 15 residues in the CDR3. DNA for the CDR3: TGCAGTGCGGAGAAGGACGCGCGCTCTGGAAACACCATATATTTT. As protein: CSAEKDARSGNTIYF.

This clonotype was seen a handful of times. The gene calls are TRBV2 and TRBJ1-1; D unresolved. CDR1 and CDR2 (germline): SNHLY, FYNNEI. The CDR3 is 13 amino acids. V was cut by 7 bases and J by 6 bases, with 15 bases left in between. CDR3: CASIPLGTAEAFF. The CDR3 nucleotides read TGTGCCAGCATTCCCTTGGGCACAGCTGAAGCTTTCTTT.

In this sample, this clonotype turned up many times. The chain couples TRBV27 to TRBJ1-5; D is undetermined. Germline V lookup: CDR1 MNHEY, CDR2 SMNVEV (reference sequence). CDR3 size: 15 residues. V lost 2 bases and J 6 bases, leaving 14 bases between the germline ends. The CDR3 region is CASSLVREGGQPQHF. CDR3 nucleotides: TGTGCCAGCAGTTTAGTTCGGGAGGGCGGTCAGCCCCAGCATTTT.

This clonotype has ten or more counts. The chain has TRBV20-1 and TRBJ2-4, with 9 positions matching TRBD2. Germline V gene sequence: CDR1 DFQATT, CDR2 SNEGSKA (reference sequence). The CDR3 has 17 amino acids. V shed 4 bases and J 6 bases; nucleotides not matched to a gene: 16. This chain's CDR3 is CSAILQRGRVLGNIQYF. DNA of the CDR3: TGCAGTGCTATACTCCAGCGCGGGAGGGTTTTGGGAAACATTCAGTACTTC.

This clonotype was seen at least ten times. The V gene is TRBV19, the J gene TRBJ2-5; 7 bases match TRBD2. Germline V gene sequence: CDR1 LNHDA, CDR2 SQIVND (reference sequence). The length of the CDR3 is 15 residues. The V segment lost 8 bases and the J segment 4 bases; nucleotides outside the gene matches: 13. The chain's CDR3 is CASQPSGTARETQYF. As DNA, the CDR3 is TGTGCCAGTCAACCGAGCGGGACGGCTCGAGAGACCCAGTACTTC.

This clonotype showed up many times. The CDR3 here is CASSSTSGSYEQYF. CDR3 coding DNA: TGTGCCAGCAGCTCCACTAGCGGGAGCTACGAGCAGTACTTC. The chain is built from TRBV11-2 and TRBJ2-7; 11 positions agree with TRBD2. Germline trimming cut 4 bases from V and 3 bases from J; bases unmatched to any gene: 2. The germline V gene encodes CDR1 SGHAT and CDR2 FQNNGV. This CDR3 is built from 14 residues.

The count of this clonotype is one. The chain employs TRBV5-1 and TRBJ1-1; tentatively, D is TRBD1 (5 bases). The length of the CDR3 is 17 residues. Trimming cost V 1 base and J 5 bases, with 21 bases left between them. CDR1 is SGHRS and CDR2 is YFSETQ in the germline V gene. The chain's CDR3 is CASSLNQGLWEKTEAFF. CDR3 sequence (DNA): TGCGCCAGCAGCTTGAACCAGGGACTGTGGGAGAAGACTGAAGCTTTCTTT.

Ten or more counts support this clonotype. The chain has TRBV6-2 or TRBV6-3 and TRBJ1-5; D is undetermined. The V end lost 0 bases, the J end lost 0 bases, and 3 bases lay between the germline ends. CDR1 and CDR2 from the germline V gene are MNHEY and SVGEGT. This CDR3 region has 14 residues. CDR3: CASSYSFSNQPQHF. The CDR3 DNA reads TGTGCCAGCAGTTACTCCTTTAGCAATCAGCCCCAGCATTTT.

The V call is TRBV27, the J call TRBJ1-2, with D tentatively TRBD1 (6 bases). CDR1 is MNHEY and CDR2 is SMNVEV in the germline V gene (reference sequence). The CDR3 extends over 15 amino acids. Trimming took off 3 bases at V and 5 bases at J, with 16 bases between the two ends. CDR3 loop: CASSLLPGHPYGYTF. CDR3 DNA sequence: TGTGCCAGCAGTTTGCTTCCGGGACACCCTTATGGCTACACCTTC.

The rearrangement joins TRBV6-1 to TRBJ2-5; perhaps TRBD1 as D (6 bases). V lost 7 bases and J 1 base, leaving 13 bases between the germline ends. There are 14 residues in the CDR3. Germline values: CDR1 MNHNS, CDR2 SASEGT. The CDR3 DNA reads TGTGCCAGCACTCGGGACACTATCCAAGAGACCCAGTACTTC. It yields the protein CASTRDTIQETQYF.

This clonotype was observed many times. CDR3 in amino acids: CASSGGLLNTEAFF. The CDR3 DNA sequence: TGTGCCAGTAGTGGGGGACTCCTGAACACTGAAGCTTTCTTT. The chain is built from TRBV19 and TRBJ1-1; D possibly corresponds to TRBD1 (5 bases). Germline loops: CDR1 LNHDA, CDR2 SQIVND (reference sequence). V lost 5 bases, J lost 0 bases, and 10 bases lay in between. The CDR3 is 14 residues long. Using reference TRBV19 and TRBJ1-1 for the parts outside the CDR3, the full variable domain is DGGITQSPKYLFRKEGQNVTLSCEQNLNHDAMYWYRQDPGQGLRLIYYSQIVNDFQKGDIAEGYSVSREKKESFPLTVTSAQKNPTAFYLCASSGGLLNTEAFFGQGTRLTVV.

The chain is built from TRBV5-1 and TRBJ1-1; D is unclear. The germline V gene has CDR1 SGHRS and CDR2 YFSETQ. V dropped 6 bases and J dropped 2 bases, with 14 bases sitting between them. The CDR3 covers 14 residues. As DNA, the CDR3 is TGCGCCAGCACTTTGCTATCAGGAAACACTGAAGCTTTCTTT. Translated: CASTLLSGNTEAFF.

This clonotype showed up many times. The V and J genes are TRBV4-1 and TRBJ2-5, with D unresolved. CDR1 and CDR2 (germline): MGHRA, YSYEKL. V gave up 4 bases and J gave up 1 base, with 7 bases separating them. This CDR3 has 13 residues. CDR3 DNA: TGCGCCAGCAGCCGTCGGGTCCAAGAGACCCAGTACTTC. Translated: CASSRRVQETQYF.

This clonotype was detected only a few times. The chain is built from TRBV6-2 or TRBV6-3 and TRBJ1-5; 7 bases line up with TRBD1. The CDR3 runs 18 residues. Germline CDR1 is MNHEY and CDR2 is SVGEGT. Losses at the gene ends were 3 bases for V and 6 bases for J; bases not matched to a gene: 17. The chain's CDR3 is CASSYGMMRGPGSQPQHF. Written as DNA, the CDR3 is TGTGCCAGCAGTTATGGGATGATGAGGGGGCCAGGAAGTCAGCCCCAGCATTTT.

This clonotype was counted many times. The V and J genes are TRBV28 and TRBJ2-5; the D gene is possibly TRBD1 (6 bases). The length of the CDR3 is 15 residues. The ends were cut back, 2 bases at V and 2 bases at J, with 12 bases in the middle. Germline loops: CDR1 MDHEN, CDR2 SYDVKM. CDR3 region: CASSLPGQLQETQYF. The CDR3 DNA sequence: TGTGCCAGCAGTTTACCCGGACAGCTACAAGAGACCCAGTACTTC.

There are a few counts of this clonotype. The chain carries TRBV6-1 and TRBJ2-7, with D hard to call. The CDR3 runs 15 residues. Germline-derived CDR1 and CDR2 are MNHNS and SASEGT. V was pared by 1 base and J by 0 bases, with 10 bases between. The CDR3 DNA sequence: TGTGCCAGCAGTGAAGAGGCACACAACTCCTACGAGCAGTACTTC. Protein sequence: CASSEEAHNSYEQYF.

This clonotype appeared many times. DNA for the CDR3: TGTGCCAGCAGCCTTAACCCAGCGGAATCCCAAGAGACCCAGTACTTC. This sequence encodes CASSLNPAESQETQYF. V is TRBV7-8 and J is TRBJ2-5; possible D gene TRBD2, 5 bases. Deletions cut 5 bases from V and 1 base from J, with 17 bases between. Germline V CDR1 and CDR2: SGHVS, FQNEAQ. CDR3 length equals 16 residues.

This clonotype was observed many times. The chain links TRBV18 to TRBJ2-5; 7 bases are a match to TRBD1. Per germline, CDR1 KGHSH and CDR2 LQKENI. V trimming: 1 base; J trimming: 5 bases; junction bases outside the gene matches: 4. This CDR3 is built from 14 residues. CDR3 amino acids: CASSPRQGAETQYF. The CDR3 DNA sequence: TGTGCCAGCTCACCACGACAGGGCGCCGAGACCCAGTACTTC.

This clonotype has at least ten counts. CDR3: CASSSETSNYGYTF. The CDR3 DNA is TGTGCCAGCAGCTCAGAGACAAGTAACTATGGCTACACCTTC. The rearrangement joins TRBV5-5 to TRBJ1-2; D remains unclear. In germline, CDR1 is SGHKS, CDR2 YYEKEE (reference sequence). The CDR3 spans 14 residues. V was shortened by 3 bases and J by 1 base, with 10 bases between the two germline ends. Looking up the rest from reference TRBV5-5 and TRBJ1-2 gives the full variable domain: DAGVTQSPTHLIKTRGQQVTLRCSPISGHKSVSWYQQVLGQGPQFIFQYYEKEERGRGNFPDRFSARQFPNYSSELNVNALLLGDSALYLCASSSETSNYGYTFGSGTRLTVV.